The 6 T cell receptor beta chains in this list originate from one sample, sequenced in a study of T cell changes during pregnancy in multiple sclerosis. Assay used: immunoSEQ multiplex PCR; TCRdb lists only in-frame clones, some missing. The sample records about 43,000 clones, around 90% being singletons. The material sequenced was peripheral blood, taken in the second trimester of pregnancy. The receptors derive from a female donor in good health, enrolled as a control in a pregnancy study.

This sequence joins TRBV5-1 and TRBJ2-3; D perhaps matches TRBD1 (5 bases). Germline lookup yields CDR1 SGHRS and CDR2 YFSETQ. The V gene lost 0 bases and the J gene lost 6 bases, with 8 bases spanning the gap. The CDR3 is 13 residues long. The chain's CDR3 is CASSLGGRDTQYF. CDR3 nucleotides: TGCGCCAGCAGCTTGGGGGGCAGGGATACGCAGTATTTT.

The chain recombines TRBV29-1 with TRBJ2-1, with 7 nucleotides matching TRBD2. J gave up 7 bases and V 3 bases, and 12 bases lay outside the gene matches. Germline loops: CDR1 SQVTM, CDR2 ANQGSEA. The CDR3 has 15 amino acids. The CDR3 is CSVELAGARSNEQFF. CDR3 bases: TGCAGCGTTGAGTTGGCGGGAGCGAGGTCTAATGAGCAGTTCTTC.

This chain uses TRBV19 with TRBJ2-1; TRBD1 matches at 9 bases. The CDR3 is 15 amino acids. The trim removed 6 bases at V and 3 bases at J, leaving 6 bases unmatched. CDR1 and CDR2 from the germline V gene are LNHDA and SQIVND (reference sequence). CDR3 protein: CASSPGQGGYNEQFF. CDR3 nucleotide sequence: TGTGCCAGTAGCCCGGGACAGGGTGGCTACAATGAGCAGTTCTTC.

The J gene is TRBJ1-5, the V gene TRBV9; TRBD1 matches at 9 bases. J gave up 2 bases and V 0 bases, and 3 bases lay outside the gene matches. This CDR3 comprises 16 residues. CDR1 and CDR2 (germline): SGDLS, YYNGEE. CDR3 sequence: CASSVGTGVGNQPQHF. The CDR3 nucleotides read TGTGCCAGCAGCGTAGGGACAGGGGTTGGCAATCAGCCCCAGCATTTT.

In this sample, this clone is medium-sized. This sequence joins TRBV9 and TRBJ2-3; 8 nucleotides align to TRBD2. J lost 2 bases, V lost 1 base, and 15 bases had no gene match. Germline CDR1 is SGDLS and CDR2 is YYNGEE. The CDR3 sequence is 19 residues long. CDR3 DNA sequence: TGTGCCAGCAGCGTATCCCCGAGCGGGGGCACTATATACACAGATACGCAGTATTTT. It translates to CASSVSPSGGTIYTDTQYF. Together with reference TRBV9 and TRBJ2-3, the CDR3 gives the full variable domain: DSGVTQTPKHLITATGQRVTLRCSPRSGDLSVYWYQQSLDQGLQFLIQYYNGEERAKGNILERFSAQQFPDLHSELNLSSLELGDSALYFCASSVSPSGGTIYTDTQYFGPGTRLTVL.

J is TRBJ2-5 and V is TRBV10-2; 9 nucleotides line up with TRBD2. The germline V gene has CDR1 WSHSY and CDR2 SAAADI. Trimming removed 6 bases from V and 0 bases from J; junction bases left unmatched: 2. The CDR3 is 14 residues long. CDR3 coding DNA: TGCGCCAGCAGCCGACTAGCGGACCAAGAGACCCAGTACTTC. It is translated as CASSRLADQETQYF.